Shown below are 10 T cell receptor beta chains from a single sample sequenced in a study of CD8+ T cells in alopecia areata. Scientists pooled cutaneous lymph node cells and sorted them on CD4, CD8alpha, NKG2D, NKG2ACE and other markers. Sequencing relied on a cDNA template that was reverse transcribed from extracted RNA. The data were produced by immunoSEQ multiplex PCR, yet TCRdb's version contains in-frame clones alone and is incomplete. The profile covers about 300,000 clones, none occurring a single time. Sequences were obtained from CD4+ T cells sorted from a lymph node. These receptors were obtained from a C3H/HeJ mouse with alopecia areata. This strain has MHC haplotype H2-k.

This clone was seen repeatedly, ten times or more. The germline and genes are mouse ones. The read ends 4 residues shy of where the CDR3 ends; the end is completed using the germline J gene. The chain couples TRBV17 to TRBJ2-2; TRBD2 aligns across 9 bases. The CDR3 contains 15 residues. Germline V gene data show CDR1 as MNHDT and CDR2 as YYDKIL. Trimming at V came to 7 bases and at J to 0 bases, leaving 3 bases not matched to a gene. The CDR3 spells CASTTGGTNTGQLYF. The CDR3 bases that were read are TGTGCTAGCACAACTGGGGGGACAAACACCGGG.

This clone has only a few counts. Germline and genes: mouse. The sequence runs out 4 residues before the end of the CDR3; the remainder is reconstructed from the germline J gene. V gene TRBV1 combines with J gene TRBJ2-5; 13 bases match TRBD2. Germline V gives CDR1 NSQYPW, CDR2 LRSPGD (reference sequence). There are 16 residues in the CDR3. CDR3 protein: CTCSAARTGGADTQYF. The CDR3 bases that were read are TGCACCTGCAGTGCAGCCCGGACTGGGGGGGCAGAC.

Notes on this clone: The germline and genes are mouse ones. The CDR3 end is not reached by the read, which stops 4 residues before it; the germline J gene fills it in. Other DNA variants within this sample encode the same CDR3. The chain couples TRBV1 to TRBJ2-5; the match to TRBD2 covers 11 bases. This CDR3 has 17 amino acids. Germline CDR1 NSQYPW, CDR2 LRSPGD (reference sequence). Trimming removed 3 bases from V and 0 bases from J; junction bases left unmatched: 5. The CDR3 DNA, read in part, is TGCACCTGCAGTGCCCCCGGGACTGGGGGTAACCAAGAC. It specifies CTCSAPGTGGNQD. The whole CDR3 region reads CTCSAPGTGGNQDTQYF.

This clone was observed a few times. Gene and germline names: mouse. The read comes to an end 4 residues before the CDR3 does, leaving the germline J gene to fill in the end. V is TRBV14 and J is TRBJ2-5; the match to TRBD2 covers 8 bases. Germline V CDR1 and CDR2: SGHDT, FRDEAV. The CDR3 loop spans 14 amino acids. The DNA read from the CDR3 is TGTGCCAGCAGTTTCTTGGACTGGGAAGAC. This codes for CASSFLDWED. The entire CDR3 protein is CASSFLDWEDTQYF.

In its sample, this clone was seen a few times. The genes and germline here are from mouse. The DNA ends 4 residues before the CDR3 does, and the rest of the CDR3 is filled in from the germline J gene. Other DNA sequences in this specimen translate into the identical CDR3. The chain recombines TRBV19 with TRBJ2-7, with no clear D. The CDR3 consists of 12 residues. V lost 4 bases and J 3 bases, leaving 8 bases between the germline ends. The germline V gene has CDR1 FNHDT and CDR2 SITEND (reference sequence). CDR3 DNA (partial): TGTGCCAGCAGTCCGACATACTAT. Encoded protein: CASSPTYY. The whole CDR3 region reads CASSPTYYEQYF.

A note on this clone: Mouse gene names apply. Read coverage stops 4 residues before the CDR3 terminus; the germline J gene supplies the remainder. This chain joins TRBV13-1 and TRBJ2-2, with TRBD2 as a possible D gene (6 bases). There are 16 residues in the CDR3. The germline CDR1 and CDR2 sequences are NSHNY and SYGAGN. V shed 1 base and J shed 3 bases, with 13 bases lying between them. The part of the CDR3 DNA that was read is TGTGCCAGCAGTGATTGGGGACTTGGAGACACCGGG. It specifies CASSDWGLGDTG. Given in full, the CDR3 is CASSDWGLGDTGQLYF.

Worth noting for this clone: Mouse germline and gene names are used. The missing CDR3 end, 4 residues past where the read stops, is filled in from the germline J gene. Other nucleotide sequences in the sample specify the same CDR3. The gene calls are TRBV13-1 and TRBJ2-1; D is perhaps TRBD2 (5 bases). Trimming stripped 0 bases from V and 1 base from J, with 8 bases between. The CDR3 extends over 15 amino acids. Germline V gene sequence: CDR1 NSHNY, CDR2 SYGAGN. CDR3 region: CASSDAAGNYAEQFF. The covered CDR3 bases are TGTGCCAGCAGTGATGCGGCTGGGAACTATGCT.

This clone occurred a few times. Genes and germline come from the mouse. The CDR3 bases that were read are TGTGCCTGGAGTCTAGACCCCGGGACAGACCAAGAC. Amino acids: CAWSLDPGTDQD. The CDR3 in its entirety is CAWSLDPGTDQDTQYF. The V and J genes are TRBV31 and TRBJ2-5; 7 positions agree with TRBD1. The CDR3 extends 4 residues past the end of the read, so its final part is completed from the germline J gene. CDR1 and CDR2 from the germline V gene are GKSSPN and SITVG. CDR3 length equals 16 residues. J gave up 1 base and V 0 bases, and 7 bases lay outside the gene matches.

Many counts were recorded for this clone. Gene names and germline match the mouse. CDR3 in amino acids: CTCSAQPGQGYDSPLYF. The CDR3 DNA, read in part, is TGCACCTGCAGTGCTCAACCGGGACAGGGATATGATTCGCCC. V and J are TRBV1 and TRBJ1-6; the match to TRBD1 covers 9 bases. The read stops 3 residues short of the end of the CDR3; the missing end is completed from the germline J gene. TRBJ1-6 is annotated as an ORF whose role is uncertain. Trimming removed 3 bases from V and 8 bases from J; junction bases left unmatched: 11. CDR3 length: 17 residues. Per germline, CDR1 NSQYPW and CDR2 LRSPGD (reference sequence).

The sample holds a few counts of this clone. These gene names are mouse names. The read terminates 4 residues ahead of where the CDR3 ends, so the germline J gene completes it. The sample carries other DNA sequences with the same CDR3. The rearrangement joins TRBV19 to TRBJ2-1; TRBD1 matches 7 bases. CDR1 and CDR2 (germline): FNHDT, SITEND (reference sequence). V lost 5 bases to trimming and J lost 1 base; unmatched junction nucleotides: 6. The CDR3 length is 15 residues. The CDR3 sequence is CASSPRDSNYAEQFF. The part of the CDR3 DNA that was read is TGTGCCAGCAGCCCCCGGGACAGCAACTATGCT.